This T cell receptor beta chain emerged from a study of CD8+ T cells in alopecia areata. Study background: The graft donors were approximately 6-13-month-old C3H/HeJ mice with spontaneous alopecia, and their skin went to approximately 7-11-week-old female C3H/HeJ mice. Study findings and constraints: The study found TCR sharing across patients less clear than in mice, possibly for HLA reasons. Affected lesional scalp, above all in alopecia totalis/universalis, was more clonal than normal scalp.

This clone came up a few times. Antigen specificity is unknown. Any gene name here is a mouse gene name. From the germline J gene comes the end of the CDR3, since the read stops 4 residues before it. Once RNA had been extracted, it was reverse transcribed into cDNA to act as the sequencing template. The protocol was immunoSEQ multiplex PCR, while the TCRdb copy is restricted to in-frame clones and leaves out a portion. The sample contains approximately 110,000 clones, none of them singletons. In germline, CDR1 is NSHNY, CDR2 SYGAGN. The CDR3 is 13 residues long. This TCR was sampled from a C3H/HeJ mouse with alopecia areata. Strain haplotype (MHC): H2-k. The V call is TRBV13-1, the J call TRBJ2-5; 7 bases fit TRBD2. Sequencing was done on a sample of lesional skin. This CDR3 reads CASRPTGEDTQYF. The part of the CDR3 DNA that was read is TGTGCCAGCAGGCCCACTGGGGAAGAC.